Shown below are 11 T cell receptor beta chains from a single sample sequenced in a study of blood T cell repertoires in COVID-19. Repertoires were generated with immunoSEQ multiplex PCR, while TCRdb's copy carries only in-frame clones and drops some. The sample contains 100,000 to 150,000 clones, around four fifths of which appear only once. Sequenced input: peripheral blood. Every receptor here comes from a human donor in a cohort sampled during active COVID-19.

In DNA form, the CDR3 reads TGTGCCAGCAGCTTAGTTGGGACAGGGACCTACGAGCAGTACTTC. Its protein product is CASSLVGTGTYEQYF. The chain has TRBV7-2 and TRBJ2-7; the match to TRBD1 covers 9 bases. This CDR3 has 15 residues. The germline CDR1 and CDR2 sequences are SGHTA and FQGNSA. V lost 1 base, J lost 2 bases, and 3 bases stayed unmatched.

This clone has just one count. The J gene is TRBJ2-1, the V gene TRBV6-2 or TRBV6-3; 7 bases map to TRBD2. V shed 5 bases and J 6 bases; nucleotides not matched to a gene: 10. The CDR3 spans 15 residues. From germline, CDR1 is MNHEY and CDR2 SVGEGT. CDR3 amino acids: CASSAMTSLTNEQFF. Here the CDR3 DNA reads TGTGCCAGCAGTGCCATGACTAGCCTTACCAATGAGCAGTTCTTC.

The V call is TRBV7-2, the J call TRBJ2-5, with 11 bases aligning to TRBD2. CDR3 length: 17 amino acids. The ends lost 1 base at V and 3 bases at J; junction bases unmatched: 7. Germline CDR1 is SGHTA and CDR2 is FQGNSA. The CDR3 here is CASSLVPATSGEETQYF. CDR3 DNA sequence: TGTGCCAGCAGCTTAGTTCCCGCGACTAGCGGGGAAGAGACCCAGTACTTC.

CDR3 in DNA: TGTGCCAGCAGTTTATCCCTAGCGGGAGCAACCGGGGAGCTGTTTTTT. It is translated as CASSLSLAGATGELFF. The chain employs TRBV27 and TRBJ2-2; 10 positions agree with TRBD2. The CDR3 sequence is 16 residues long. In germline, CDR1 is MNHEY, CDR2 SMNVEV (reference sequence). The J segment lost 5 bases and the V segment lost 0 bases, leaving 3 bases of the junction unmatched.

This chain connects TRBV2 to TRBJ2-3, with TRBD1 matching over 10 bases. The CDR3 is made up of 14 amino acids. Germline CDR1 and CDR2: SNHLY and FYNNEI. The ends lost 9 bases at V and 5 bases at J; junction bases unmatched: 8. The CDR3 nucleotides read TGTGCCAGAGGGACAGGGGCTCAGAGAGATACGCAGTATTTT. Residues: CARGTGAQRDTQYF. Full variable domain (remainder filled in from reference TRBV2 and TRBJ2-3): EPEVTQTPSHQVTQMGQEVILRCVPISNHLYFYWYRQILGQKVEFLVSFYNNEISEKSEIFDDQFSVERPDGSNFTLKIRSTKLEDSAMYFCARGTGAQRDTQYFGPGTRLTVL.

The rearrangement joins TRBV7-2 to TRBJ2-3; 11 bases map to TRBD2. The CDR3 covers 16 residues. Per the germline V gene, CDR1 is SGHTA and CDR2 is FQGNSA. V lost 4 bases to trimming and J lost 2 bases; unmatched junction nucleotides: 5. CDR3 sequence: CASSSLGLAVTDTQYF. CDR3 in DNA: TGTGCCAGCAGCTCCTTGGGACTAGCGGTCACAGATACGCAGTATTTT. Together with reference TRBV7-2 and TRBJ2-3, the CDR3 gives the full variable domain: GAGVSQSPSNKVTEKGKDVELRCDPISGHTALYWYRQSLGQGLEFLIYFQGNSAPDKSGLPSDRFSAERTGGSVSTLTIQRTQQEDSAVYLCASSSLGLAVTDTQYFGPGTRLTVL.

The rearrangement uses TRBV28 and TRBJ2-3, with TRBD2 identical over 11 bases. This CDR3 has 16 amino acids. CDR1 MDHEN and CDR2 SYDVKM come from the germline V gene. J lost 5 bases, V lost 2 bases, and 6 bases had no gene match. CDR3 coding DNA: TGTGCCAGCAGTTTACCACTAGCGGGGGTGGAAGATACGCAGTATTTT. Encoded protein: CASSLPLAGVEDTQYF. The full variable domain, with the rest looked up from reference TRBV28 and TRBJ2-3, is DVKVTQSSRYLVKRTGEKVFLECVQDMDHENMFWYRQDPGLGLRLIYFSYDVKMKEKGDIPEGYSVSREKKERFSLILESASTNQTSMYLCASSLPLAGVEDTQYFGPGTRLTVL.

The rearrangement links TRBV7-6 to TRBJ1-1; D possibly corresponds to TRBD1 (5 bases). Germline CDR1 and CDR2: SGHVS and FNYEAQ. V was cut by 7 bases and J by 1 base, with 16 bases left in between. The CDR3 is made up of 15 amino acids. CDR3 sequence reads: CASTLLAQGNTEAFF. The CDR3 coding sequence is TGTGCCAGCACCCTGTTGGCGCAGGGGAACACTGAAGCTTTCTTT.

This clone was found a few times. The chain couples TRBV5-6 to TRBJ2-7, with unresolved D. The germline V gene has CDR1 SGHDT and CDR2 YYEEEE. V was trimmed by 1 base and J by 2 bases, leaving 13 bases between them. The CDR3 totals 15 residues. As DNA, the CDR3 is TGTGCCAGCAGCTTGCCTACAGAACCTACCTACGAGCAGTACTTC. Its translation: CASSLPTEPTYEQYF. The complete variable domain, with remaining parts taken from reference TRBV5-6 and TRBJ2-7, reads DAGVTQSPTHLIKTRGQQVTLRCSPKSGHDTVSWYQQALGQGPQFIFQYYEEEERQRGNFPDRFSGHQFPNYSSELNVNALLLGDSALYLCASSLPTEPTYEQYFGPGTRLTVT.

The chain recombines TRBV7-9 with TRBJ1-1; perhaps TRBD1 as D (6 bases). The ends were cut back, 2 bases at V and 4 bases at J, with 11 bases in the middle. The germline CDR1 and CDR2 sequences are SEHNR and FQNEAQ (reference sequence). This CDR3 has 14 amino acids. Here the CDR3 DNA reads TGTGCCAGCAGCTTAAGCCAGGGGCTCACTGAAGCTTTCTTT. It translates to CASSLSQGLTEAFF.

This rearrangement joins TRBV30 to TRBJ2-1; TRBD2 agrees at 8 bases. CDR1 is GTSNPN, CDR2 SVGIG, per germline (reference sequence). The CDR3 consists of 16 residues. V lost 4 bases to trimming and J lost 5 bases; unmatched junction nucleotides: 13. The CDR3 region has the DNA TGTGCCTGGAAGCAAGCGGGAGATTGGAGAAACAATGAGCAGTTCTTC. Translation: CAWKQAGDWRNNEQFF. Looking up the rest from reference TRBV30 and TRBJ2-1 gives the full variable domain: SQTIHQWPATLVQPVGSPLSLECTVEGTSNPNLYWYRQAAGRGLQLLFYSVGIGQISSEVPQNLSASRPQDRQFILSSKKLLLSDSGFYLCAWKQAGDWRNNEQFFGPGTRLTVL.